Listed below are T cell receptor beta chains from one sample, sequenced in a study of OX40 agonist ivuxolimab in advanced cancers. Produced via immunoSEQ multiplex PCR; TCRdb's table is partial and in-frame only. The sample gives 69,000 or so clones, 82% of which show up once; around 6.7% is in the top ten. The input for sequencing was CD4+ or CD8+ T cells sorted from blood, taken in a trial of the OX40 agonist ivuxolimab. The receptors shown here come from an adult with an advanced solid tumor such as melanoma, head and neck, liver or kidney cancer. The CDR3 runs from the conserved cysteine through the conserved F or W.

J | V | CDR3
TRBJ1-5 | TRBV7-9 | CASSFGSSNQPQHF
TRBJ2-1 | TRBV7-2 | CASSVGTYYNEQFF
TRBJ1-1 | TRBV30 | CAWSVPGRGLTEAFF
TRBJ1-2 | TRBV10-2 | CASSEGADYGYTF
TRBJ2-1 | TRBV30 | CAWSSQREFNEQFF
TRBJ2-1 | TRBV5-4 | CASSLDLGREQFF
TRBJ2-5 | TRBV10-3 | CAISEDSGETQYF
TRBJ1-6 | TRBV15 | CATQSGGGDSPLHF
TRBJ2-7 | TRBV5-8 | CASQLGPEYEQYF
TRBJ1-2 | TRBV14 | CASSQVAAYGYTF
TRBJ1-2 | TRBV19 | CASKTGYGYTF
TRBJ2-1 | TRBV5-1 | CASSSNFARQGTNEQFF
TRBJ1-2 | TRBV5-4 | CASSLDRDNYGYTF
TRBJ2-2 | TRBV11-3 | CASSLGYRGAGELFF
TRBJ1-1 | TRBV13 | CASSLGGQLQMNTEAFF
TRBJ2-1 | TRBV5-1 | CASSPRGGEQFF
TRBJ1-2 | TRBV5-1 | CASSQGQGTGGYTF
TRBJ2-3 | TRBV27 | CASSLWTSGLQYF
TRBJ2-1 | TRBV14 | CASTLLPGNEQFF
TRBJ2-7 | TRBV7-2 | CASRQAYEQYF
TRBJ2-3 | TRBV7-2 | CATLAGGSSDTQYF
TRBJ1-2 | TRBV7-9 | CASSPFGDNYGYTF
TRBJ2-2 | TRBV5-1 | CASSLSTAQTNTGELFF
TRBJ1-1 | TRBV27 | CASTLEETEAFF